This T cell receptor (beta chain) originates from a study of tumor and adjacent non-tumor tissue in lung cancer. General study results and limits: Significantly higher TCR diversity was found in tumor than normal lung. In normal lung, the top 100 clones were significantly more dominant than in tumor.

Three rounds of nested PCR, following a modified ARM-PCR protocol, produced the TCRbeta library. TCRdb ran MiXCR on the multiplex PCR reads and lists one entry per CDR3 protein. The sample has more than 85,000 distinct CDR3 sequences, about 61% seen once; the top ten hold around a fifth. This sample's RNA came from whole unsorted tissue. More than 3 cm separated this lung sample from the edge of the tumor. Points on this clonotype: Its specificity is not known. Given a much more abundant clone one base away, this may be a read error.

The CDR3 length is 14 residues. Germline lookup yields CDR1 DFQATT and CDR2 SNEGSKA (reference sequence). The sequence derives from a man in his 60s with non-small cell lung cancer. The chain uses TRBV20-1 and TRBJ2-1, with D possibly matching TRBD2 (5 bases). The sequencing input was distant non-tumor lung tissue. The CDR3 region is CNAREASRGVEQFF. The CDR3 DNA reads TGCAATGCTAGAGAGGCTAGCCGTGGCGTTGAGCAGTTCTTC.